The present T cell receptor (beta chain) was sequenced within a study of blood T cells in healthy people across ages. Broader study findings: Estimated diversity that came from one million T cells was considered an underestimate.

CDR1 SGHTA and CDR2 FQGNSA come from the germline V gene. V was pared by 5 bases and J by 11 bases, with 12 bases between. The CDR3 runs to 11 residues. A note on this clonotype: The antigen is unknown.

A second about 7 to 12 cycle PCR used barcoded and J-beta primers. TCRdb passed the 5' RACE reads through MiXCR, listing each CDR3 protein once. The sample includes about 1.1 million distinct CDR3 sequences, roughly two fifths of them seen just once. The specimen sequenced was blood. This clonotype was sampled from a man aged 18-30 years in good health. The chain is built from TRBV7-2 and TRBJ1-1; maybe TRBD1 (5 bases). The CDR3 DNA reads TGTGCCAGCAGCCAGGGCTGGGTGGCTTTCTTT. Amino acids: CASSQGWVAFF.